The T cell receptor beta chain under discussion was sequenced for a study of cytomegalovirus exposure and HLA in healthy donors. About the research overall: The study's early data release held about 85 million unique TCRs from HLA-typed donors.

Sampled while nominally healthy, donors likely had unrecorded immune exposures. PCR involved 60 Vbeta and 13 Jbeta primers. Generated by immunoSEQ multiplex PCR, the TCRdb table keeps only in-frame clones and is missing some. The data hold 200,000 to 250,000 clones, with about 80% observed a single time. This CDR3 is built from 14 residues. The V and J ends lost 3 bases and 0 bases respectively, with 9 bases between them. Germline CDR1 reads MDHEN; CDR2 reads SYDVKM. The rearrangement links TRBV28 to TRBJ2-7, with D tentatively TRBD2 (6 bases). The TCR sequence derives from an older woman in good health and CMV-seropositive. The sample was PBMCs. Here the CDR3 DNA reads TGTGCCAGCAGTTTTGGGGGACTCTCCTACGAGCAGTACTTC. Its translation: CASSFGGLSYEQYF.